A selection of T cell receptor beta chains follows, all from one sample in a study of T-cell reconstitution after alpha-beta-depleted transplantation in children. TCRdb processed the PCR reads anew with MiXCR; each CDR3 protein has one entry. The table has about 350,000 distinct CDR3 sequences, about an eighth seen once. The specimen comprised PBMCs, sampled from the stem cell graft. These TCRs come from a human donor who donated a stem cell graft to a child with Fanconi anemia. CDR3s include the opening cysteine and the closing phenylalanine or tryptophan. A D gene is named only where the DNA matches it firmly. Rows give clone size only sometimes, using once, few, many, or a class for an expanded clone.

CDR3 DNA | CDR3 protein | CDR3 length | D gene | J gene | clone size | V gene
TGTGCCAGCTCACCAAGTTCAGGGGGAGATACGCAGTATTTT | CASSPSSGGDTQYF | 14 | TRBD1 | TRBJ2-3 | . | TRBV18
TGCGCCAGCAGTCAAGACCGACAGGGGAACACCGGGGAGCTGTTTTTT | CASSQDRQGNTGELFF | 16 | TRBD1 | TRBJ2-2 | . | TRBV23-1
TGCAGCGTTCTTTATCGGGGGTCCTACGAGCAGTACTTC | CSVLYRGSYEQYF | 13 | . | TRBJ2-7 | many | TRBV20-1
TGTGCCAGCAGCTCCCTGTTGAGTCACGGGCGGGATACGCAGTATTTT | CASSSLLSHGRDTQYF | 16 | . | TRBJ2-3 | few | TRBV11-2
TGCGCCAGCAGCCCACAACTACCTGGGAACGAGCAGTACTTC | CASSPQLPGNEQYF | 14 | . | TRBJ2-7 | few | TRBV4-3
TGTGCCAGCAGTTTAGCGGGAGGGTTTAGGTCACCCCTCCACTTT | CASSLAGGFRSPLHF | 15 | . | TRBJ1-6 | few | TRBV12-3/TRBV12-4
TGCAGCGCTTACGACTGGGGGAACACTGAAGCTTTCTTT | CSAYDWGNTEAFF | 13 | . | TRBJ1-1 | . | TRBV29-1
TGTGCCAGCAGCCCCAGGACTAGCGGGGGCAACGAGCAGTACTTC | CASSPRTSGGNEQYF | 15 | TRBD2 | TRBJ2-7 | . | TRBV7-2
TGCGCCAGCAGTAAGGCGCCGGGCGGGTATTCACCCCTCCACTTT | CASSKAPGGYSPLHF | 15 | . | TRBJ1-6 | few | TRBV5-1
TGCAGCGCCTCGGGGTTAGGAAACATTCAGTACTTC | CSASGLGNIQYF | 12 | . | TRBJ2-4 | . | TRBV29-1
TGTGCCAGCAGCTTAGATTGGACGGCCACCTACGAGCAGTACTTC | CASSLDWTATYEQYF | 15 | . | TRBJ2-7 | many | TRBV7-2
TGTGCCAGCAGCAGTACAGGGATGGGGGAGACCCAGTACTTC | CASSSTGMGETQYF | 14 | . | TRBJ2-5 | many | TRBV5-6
TGTGCCAGCGGGGAGTATTTCCAAGAGACCCAGTACTTC | CASGEYFQETQYF | 13 | . | TRBJ2-5 | . | TRBV6-2/TRBV6-3
TGCGCCAGCAGCCAAGATAGGAGGGCCCTCGGGGAGCTGTTTTTT | CASSQDRRALGELFF | 15 | . | TRBJ2-2 | . | TRBV4-1
TGTGCCAGCAGCTTATTGAGGGGTACCTACAATGAGCAGTTCTTC | CASSLLRGTYNEQFF | 15 | . | TRBJ2-1 | many | TRBV7-8
TGTGCCAGCAGTTACATCGGCTATGGCTACACCTTC | CASSYIGYGYTF | 12 | . | TRBJ1-2 | few | TRBV6-2/TRBV6-3
TGTGCCAGCAGCTTCCCCGGCGTGAACGCTGAAGCTTTCTTT | CASSFPGVNAEAFF | 14 | . | TRBJ1-1 | . | TRBV11-3
TGTGCCAGTCGGGACAGGGGTTATGGCTACACCTTC | CASRDRGYGYTF | 12 | TRBD1 | TRBJ1-2 | many | TRBV2
TGTGCCAGCAGTAATAGCAGGGACGCTGAAAAACTGTTTTTT | CASSNSRDAEKLFF | 14 | . | TRBJ1-4 | many | TRBV9
TGCGCCAGCAGCTTGGTTAGAGGCCGGCAGGACTACACCTTC | CASSLVRGRQDYTF | 14 | . | TRBJ1-2 | . | TRBV5-1
TGTGCCAGCAGCTTAGACCTACGTCAGCCCCAGCATTTT | CASSLDLRQPQHF | 13 | . | TRBJ1-5 | few | TRBV7-8
TGTGCCAGCAGCTTGGAACCCTTAGGGATGCCCCAGCATTTT | CASSLEPLGMPQHF | 14 | . | TRBJ1-5 | . | TRBV5-5
TGTGCCAGCAGTTTGTTGGCAGGACTAACCGGGGAGCTGTTTTTT | CASSLLAGLTGELFF | 15 | . | TRBJ2-2 | . | TRBV12-3/TRBV12-4
TGTGCCAGCAGCGAACAGGGGGTCGGCTCTGGAAACACCATATATTTT | CASSEQGVGSGNTIYF | 16 | TRBD1 | TRBJ1-3 | . | TRBV12-3/TRBV12-4
TGCGCCAGCAGATATCTCGGGGTAACGAACACCGGGGAGCTGTTTTTT | CASRYLGVTNTGELFF | 16 | . | TRBJ2-2 | . | TRBV5-1
TGTGCCAGCAGTTTTGCCGGGGGGGCTGAAGCTTTCTTT | CASSFAGGAEAFF | 13 | . | TRBJ1-1 | few | TRBV12-3/TRBV12-4
TGTGCCAGCAGCTTAGCGAGGATACCCGTTAATGAGCAGTTCTTC | CASSLARIPVNEQFF | 15 | . | TRBJ2-1 | . | TRBV7-8
TGCAGTGCTAGAGCCCCCAGGGGTGTGAACACTGAAGCTTTCTTT | CSARAPRGVNTEAFF | 15 | . | TRBJ1-1 | many | TRBV20-1
TGTGCCAGCAGCCTAGAGGCCTCTGGGGCCAACGTCCTGACTTTC | CASSLEASGANVLTF | 15 | . | TRBJ2-6 | . | TRBV2
TGTGCCAGCTCACCACTCGTCGGCAGGGGCTCTGGAAACACCATATATTTT | CASSPLVGRGSGNTIYF | 17 | . | TRBJ1-3 | few | TRBV18
TGTGCCAGCAGCCAAGATAGCCGGGACAGGGGATACACTGAAGCTTTCTTT | CASSQDSRDRGYTEAFF | 17 | TRBD1 | TRBJ1-1 | . | TRBV3-1
TGTGCCAGCAGCCTAGGGGAGGACACAAAGACCCAGTACTTC | CASSLGEDTKTQYF | 14 | . | TRBJ2-5 | many | TRBV5-6
TGTGCCAGCACTCTTCGGGGCAGGACAAACACCGGGGAGCTGTTTTTT | CASTLRGRTNTGELFF | 16 | . | TRBJ2-2 | . | TRBV12-3/TRBV12-4
TGTGCCAGCTCACCACAAGGTCTAGGAGGCACAGATACGCAGTATTTT | CASSPQGLGGTDTQYF | 16 | . | TRBJ2-3 | few | TRBV18
TGTGCCAGCAGCTCGGGACAGGCCCAAGAGACCCAGTACTTC | CASSSGQAQETQYF | 14 | TRBD1 | TRBJ2-5 | many | TRBV6-1
TGTGCCAGCAGTTTAAATGGGGCGGAGAACACTGAAGCTTTCTTT | CASSLNGAENTEAFF | 15 | . | TRBJ1-1 | . | TRBV12-3/TRBV12-4
TGTGCCAGCAGCTTAGCCGGTTACCGTGAGCAGTTCTTC | CASSLAGYREQFF | 13 | . | TRBJ2-1 | . | TRBV7-6
TGTGCCAGCAGTTTATCGGGGACAATTGATAACTATGGCTACACCTTC | CASSLSGTIDNYGYTF | 16 | . | TRBJ1-2 | few | TRBV28
TGCAGCGTTGAGTTGGAGAGCTCCTACGAGCAGTACTTC | CSVELESSYEQYF | 13 | . | TRBJ2-7 | many | TRBV29-1
TGCAGTGCTACAAGGGATCCAGGGGAGCTGTTTTTT | CSATRDPGELFF | 12 | . | TRBJ2-2 | few | TRBV20-1
TGTGCCAGCAGCCAAGCAGTAGCGGGGGACGAGCAGTACTTC | CASSQAVAGDEQYF | 14 | TRBD2 | TRBJ2-7 | many | TRBV4-2
TGTGCCAGCAGTGAACGGGCAGGGGCGAGTTCACCCCTCCACTTT | CASSERAGASSPLHF | 15 | . | TRBJ1-6 | few | TRBV25-1
TGTGCCAGCAGTCCCTCCTCGGGGGGCCCTGGGGCCAACGTCCTGACTTTC | CASSPSSGGPGANVLTF | 17 | . | TRBJ2-6 | few | TRBV12-3/TRBV12-4
TGTGCCAGCAGCTTGGGACCCCACGAGCAGTACTTC | CASSLGPHEQYF | 12 | . | TRBJ2-7 | many | TRBV7-9
TGTGCCAGCAGTCTCCACTCGAACACCGGGGAGCTGTTTTTT | CASSLHSNTGELFF | 14 | . | TRBJ2-2 | . | TRBV28
TGTGCCAGCAGCTTTTCGGGCCGATCCTACAATGAGCAGTTCTTC | CASSFSGRSYNEQFF | 15 | . | TRBJ2-1 | few | TRBV7-8
TGTGCCAGCAGCTTTACAGGGAAACGGGACGGGGAGCTGTTTTTT | CASSFTGKRDGELFF | 15 | . | TRBJ2-2 | few | TRBV11-2
TGCAGTGCTTGGGGGCAGGGTGAAAAACTGTTTTTT | CSAWGQGEKLFF | 12 | . | TRBJ1-4 | few | TRBV20-1
TGTGCCAGCTTGACAGGGGGGGATCAGCCCCAGCATTTT | CASLTGGDQPQHF | 13 | TRBD1 | TRBJ1-5 | few | TRBV28
TGTGCCAGTAGTACCAGCGGGGGGGCGGTCGGGGAGCTGTTTTTT | CASSTSGGAVGELFF | 15 | TRBD2 | TRBJ2-2 | . | TRBV19
TGTGCCAGCAGTTATGAGGGCCTCGAAGCTTTCTTT | CASSYEGLEAFF | 12 | . | TRBJ1-1 | few | TRBV6-6
TGTGCCAGCAGCTTTTTGAGCTACGAGCAGTACTTC | CASSFLSYEQYF | 12 | . | TRBJ2-7 | . | TRBV11-2
TGCAGTGCAACCGATAGCTGGGGGCAAGAGACCCAGTACTTC | CSATDSWGQETQYF | 14 | . | TRBJ2-5 | few | TRBV20-1
TGCGCCAGCAGCCCAAGCGGGGGGGCTCTTAGCTCCTACAATGAGCAGTTCTTC | CASSPSGGALSSYNEQFF | 18 | TRBD2 | TRBJ2-1 | many | TRBV5-1